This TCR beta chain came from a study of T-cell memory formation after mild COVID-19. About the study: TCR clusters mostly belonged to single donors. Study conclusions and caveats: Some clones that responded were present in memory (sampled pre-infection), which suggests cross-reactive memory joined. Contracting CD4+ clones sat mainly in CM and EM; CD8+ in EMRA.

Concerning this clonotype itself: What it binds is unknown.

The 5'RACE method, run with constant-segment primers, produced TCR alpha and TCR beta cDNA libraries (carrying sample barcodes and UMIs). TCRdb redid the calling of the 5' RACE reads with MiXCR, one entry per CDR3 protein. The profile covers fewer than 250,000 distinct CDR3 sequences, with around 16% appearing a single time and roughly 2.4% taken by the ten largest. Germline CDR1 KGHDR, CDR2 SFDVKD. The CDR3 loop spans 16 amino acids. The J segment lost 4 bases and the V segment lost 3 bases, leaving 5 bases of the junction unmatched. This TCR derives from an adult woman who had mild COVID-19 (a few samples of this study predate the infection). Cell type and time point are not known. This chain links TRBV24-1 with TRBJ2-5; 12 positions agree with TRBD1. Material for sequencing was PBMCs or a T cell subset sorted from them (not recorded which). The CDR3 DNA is TGTGCCACCAGTGATACGGGACAGGGGGCGGGAGAGACCCAGTACTTC. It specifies CATSDTGQGAGETQYF.